This T cell receptor beta chain came from a study of blood T cell repertoires in COVID-19. Study as a whole: The study drew acute and convalescent COVID-19 samples from the United States, Italy and Spain. Sources were T cells, B-cell-depleted T cells, or PBMCs; the material itself was cDNA or gDNA.

Per the original methods: Cell counts per sample came from amplifying reference gene primers. Profiling relied on immunoSEQ multiplex PCR, and the TCRdb table lists in-frame clones only, not all of them. V and J calls and clone size are those listed in that table; D and trimming were worked out from the DNA. In the table there are about 55,000 clones, more than 60% of which are singletons. The CDR3 loop spans 15 amino acids. CDR1 is KGHSH, CDR2 LQKENI, per germline. Trimming removed 2 bases at V and 4 bases at J, with 12 bases between. This clone was seen only a few times. This receptor was taken from a woman aged 70-85 years with acute or convalescent COVID-19. The sample comprised peripheral blood. The chain uses TRBV18 and TRBJ1-3, with D tentatively TRBD1 (6 bases). CDR3: CASSPTGLQGNTIYF. CDR3 bases: TGTGCCAGCTCACCAACAGGGTTGCAAGGAAACACCATATATTTT.